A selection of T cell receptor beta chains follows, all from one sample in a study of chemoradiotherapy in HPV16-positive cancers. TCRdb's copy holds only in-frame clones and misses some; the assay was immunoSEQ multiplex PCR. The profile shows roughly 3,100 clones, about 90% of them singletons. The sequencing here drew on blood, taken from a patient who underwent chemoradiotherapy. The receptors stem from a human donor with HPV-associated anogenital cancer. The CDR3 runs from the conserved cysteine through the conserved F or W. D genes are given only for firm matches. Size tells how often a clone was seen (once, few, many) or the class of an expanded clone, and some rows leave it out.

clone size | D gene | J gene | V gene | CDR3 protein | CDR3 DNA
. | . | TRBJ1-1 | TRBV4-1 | CASSREEGRMNTEAFF | TGCGCCAGCAGCCGGGAAGAGGGGAGAATGAACACTGAAGCTTTCTTT
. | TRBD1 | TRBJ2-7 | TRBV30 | CAWSGQGGEQYF | TGTGCCTGGAGTGGACAGGGCGGCGAGCAGTACTTC
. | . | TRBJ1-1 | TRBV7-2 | CASRSGQGSTEAFF | TGTGCCAGCAGGTCGGGGCAGGGGAGCACTGAAGCTTTCTTT
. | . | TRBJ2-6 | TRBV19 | CASSDRGAGAGGANVLTF | TGTGCCAGTAGTGATAGAGGCGCAGGGGCTGGTGGGGCCAACGTCCTGACTTTC
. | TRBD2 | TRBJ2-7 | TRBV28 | CASSLSSAGSVGEQYF | TGTGCCAGCAGTTTATCCTCAGCGGGGTCGGTCGGCGAGCAGTACTTC
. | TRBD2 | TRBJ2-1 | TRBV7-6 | CASSLYPLTSGGGNEQFF | TGTGCCAGCAGCTTATACCCCCTTACTAGCGGGGGAGGCAATGAGCAGTTCTTC
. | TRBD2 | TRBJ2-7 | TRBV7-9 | CASSLAGLTNYEQYF | TGTGCCAGCAGCTTAGCGGGACTAACTAACTACGAGCAGTACTTC
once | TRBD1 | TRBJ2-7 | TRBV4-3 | CASSQEGTGTYEQYF | TGCGCCAGCAGCCAAGAAGGGACAGGGACCTACGAGCAGTACTTC
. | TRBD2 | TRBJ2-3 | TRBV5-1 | CASSNLQRGSTDTQYF | TGCGCCAGCAGCAACTTGCAGCGGGGCAGCACAGATACGCAGTATTTT
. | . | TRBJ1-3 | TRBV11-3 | CASSPRQRDTIYF | TGTGCCAGCAGCCCCAGACAGCGAGACACCATATATTTT
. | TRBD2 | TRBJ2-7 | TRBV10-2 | CASSESAGLAGGGQYF | TGCGCCAGCAGTGAGTCCGCGGGACTAGCGGGAGGAGGGCAGTACTTC
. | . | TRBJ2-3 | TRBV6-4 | CASSERRGPDTQYF | TGTGCCAGCAGCGAAAGGCGTGGGCCAGATACGCAGTATTTT
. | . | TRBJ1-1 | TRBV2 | CATPGGKNTEAFF | TGTGCCACCCCGGGAGGGAAGAACACTGAAGCTTTCTTT
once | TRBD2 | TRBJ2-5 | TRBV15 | CATSRGAGDGETQYF | TGTGCCACCAGCAGAGGGGCGGGGGATGGGGAGACCCAGTACTTC
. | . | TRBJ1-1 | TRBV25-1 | CASSLEYTEAFF | TGTGCCAGCAGTTTGGAATACACTGAAGCTTTCTTT
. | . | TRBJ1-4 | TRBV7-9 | CASSLDRVGKLFF | TGTGCCAGCAGCTTAGACAGGGTTGGTAAACTGTTTTTT
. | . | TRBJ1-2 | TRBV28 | CASSFSIGANYGYTF | TGTGCCAGCAGTTTTTCTATCGGGGCTAACTATGGCTACACCTTC
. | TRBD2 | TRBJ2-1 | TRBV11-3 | CASSLVLAGDNEQFF | TGTGCCAGCAGCTTAGTTCTAGCGGGAGACAATGAGCAGTTCTTC
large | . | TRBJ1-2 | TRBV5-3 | CARKRQLYGYTF | TGTGCCAGAAAGAGACAGTTGTATGGCTACACCTTC
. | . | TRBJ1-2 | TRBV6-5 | CASSYSDENYGYTF | TGTGCCAGCAGTTACTCCGACGAGAACTATGGCTACACCTTC
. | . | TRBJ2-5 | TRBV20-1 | CSAYLETQYF | TGCAGTGCTTATTTAGAGACCCAGTACTTC
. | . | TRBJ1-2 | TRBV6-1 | CASSPTGIYGYTF | TGTGCCAGCAGCCCGACAGGTATCTATGGCTACACCTTC
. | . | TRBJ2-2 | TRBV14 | CASSQVPGSRNTGELFF | TGTGCCAGCAGCCAAGTGCCCGGGAGTAGAAACACCGGGGAGCTGTTTTTT
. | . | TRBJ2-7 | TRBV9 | CASSPRVGEDRSYEQYF | TGTGCCAGCAGCCCGAGGGTCGGCGAGGACCGCTCCTACGAGCAGTACTTC
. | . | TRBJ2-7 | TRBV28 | CASSLLQGKNEQYF | TGTGCCAGCAGTTTGCTACAGGGTAAGAACGAGCAGTACTTC
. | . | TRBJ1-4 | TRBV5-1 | CASSQGSRAYAAKLFF | TGCGCCAGCAGCCAAGGGAGCAGAGCTTATGCGGCAAAACTGTTTTTT
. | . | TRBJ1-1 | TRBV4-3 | CASSQDVETEAFF | TGCGCCAGCAGCCAAGATGTGGAGACTGAAGCTTTCTTT
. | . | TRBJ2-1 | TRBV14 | CASSQGLALANEQFF | TGTGCCAGCAGCCAGGGTCTAGCGCTAGCCAATGAGCAGTTCTTC
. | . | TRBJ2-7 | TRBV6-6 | CASSYVGGLTSEQYF | TGTGCCAGCAGTTACGTCGGGGGTCTGACTTCCGAGCAGTACTTC
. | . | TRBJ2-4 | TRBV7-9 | CASSSDSDLAKNIQYF | TGTGCCAGCAGCTCCGACAGTGATCTAGCCAAAAACATTCAGTACTTC
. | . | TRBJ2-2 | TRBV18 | CASSQDPGELFF | TGTGCCAGCTCTCAAGACCCCGGGGAGCTGTTTTTT
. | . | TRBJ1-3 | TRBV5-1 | CASSLDGSSGNTIYF | TGCGCCAGCAGCTTGGACGGGAGCTCTGGAAACACCATATATTTT
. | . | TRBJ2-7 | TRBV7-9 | CASSSRVQGSYEQYF | TGTGCCAGCAGCTCCCGTGTGCAGGGCTCCTACGAGCAGTACTTC
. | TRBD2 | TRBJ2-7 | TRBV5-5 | CASSLVRGTRGHEQYF | TGTGCCAGCAGCTTGGTACGGGGGACTAGGGGCCACGAGCAGTACTTC
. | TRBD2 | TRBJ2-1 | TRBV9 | CASSPRLAHSDNEQFF | TGTGCCAGCAGCCCTAGACTAGCGCATAGTGACAATGAGCAGTTCTTC
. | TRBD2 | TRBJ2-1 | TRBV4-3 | CASSQAMTGGLNEQFF | TGCGCCAGCAGCCAAGCGATGACGGGGGGGCTGAATGAGCAGTTCTTC
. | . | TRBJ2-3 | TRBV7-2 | CASSLRQGFTDTQYF | TGTGCCAGCAGCTTAAGGCAGGGATTCACAGATACGCAGTATTTT
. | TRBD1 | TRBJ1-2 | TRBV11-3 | CASSLDSFVTGDNYGYTF | TGTGCCAGCAGCTTAGACTCGTTCGTGACAGGGGATAACTATGGCTACACCTTC
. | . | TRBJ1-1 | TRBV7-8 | CASSLAGSNTEAFF | TGTGCCAGCAGCTTAGCAGGGAGCAACACTGAAGCTTTCTTT
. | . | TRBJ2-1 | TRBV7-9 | CASSLEGGGTTNEQFF | TGTGCCAGCAGCTTAGAGGGCGGTGGTACGACCAATGAGCAGTTCTTC
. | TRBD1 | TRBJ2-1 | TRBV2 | CASTGQGAFYNEQFF | TGTGCCAGCACGGGACAGGGAGCTTTCTACAATGAGCAGTTCTTC
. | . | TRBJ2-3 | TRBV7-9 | CASTLTSLRTDTQYF | TGTGCCAGTACACTAACTAGCTTGAGGACAGATACGCAGTATTTT
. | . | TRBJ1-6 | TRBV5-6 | CASSLRRSYNSPLHF | TGTGCCAGCAGCTTGAGACGCTCCTATAATTCACCCCTCCACTTT
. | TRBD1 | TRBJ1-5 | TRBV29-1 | CSAMTGVGQPQHF | TGCAGCGCCATGACAGGGGTGGGTCAGCCCCAGCATTTT
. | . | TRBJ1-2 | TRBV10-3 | CAISETVRSYTF | TGTGCCATCAGTGAAACTGTCCGGAGCTACACCTTC
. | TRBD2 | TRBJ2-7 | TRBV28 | CASSSGTSGGNYEQYF | TGTGCCAGCAGTTCCGGGACTAGCGGGGGGAACTACGAGCAGTACTTC
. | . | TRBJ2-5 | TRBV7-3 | CASSRTRQETQYF | TGTGCCAGCAGCCGGACACGACAAGAGACCCAGTACTTC